The following is a TCR beta chain sequence with its context. Sequenced by immunoSEQ multiplex PCR; TCRdb stores in-frame clones only, minus some. The sample includes a few million clones, over 85% of them seen just once. The data were obtained in a study of shared clonotypes between healthy human individuals. This clonotype was obtained from a man in his late teens or twenties in good health. Some clones in this sample may be carry-over from other donors' samples. The sequencing input was naive CD4+ T cells from PBMCs. Subset noted: CD45RA+ positively selected.

Here the CDR3 reads CASSLVLRDRTYEQYF. In nucleotides, the CDR3 is TGTGCCAGCAGCTTAGTGCTGAGGGACAGGACCTACGAGCAGTACTTC. The chain employs TRBV11-2 and TRBJ2-7, with TRBD1 matching over 8 bases. Germline V gives CDR1 SGHAT, CDR2 FQNNGV. Germline trimming cut 1 base from V and 2 bases from J; bases unmatched to any gene: 7. The CDR3 contains 16 residues. The full variable domain, in which reference TRBV11-2 and TRBJ2-7 provide the parts outside the CDR3, is EAGVAQSPRYKIIEKRQSVAFWCNPISGHATLYWYQQILGQGPKLLIQFQNNGVVDDSQLPKDRFSAERLKGVDSTLKIQPAKLEDSAVYLCASSLVLRDRTYEQYFGPGTRLTVT.